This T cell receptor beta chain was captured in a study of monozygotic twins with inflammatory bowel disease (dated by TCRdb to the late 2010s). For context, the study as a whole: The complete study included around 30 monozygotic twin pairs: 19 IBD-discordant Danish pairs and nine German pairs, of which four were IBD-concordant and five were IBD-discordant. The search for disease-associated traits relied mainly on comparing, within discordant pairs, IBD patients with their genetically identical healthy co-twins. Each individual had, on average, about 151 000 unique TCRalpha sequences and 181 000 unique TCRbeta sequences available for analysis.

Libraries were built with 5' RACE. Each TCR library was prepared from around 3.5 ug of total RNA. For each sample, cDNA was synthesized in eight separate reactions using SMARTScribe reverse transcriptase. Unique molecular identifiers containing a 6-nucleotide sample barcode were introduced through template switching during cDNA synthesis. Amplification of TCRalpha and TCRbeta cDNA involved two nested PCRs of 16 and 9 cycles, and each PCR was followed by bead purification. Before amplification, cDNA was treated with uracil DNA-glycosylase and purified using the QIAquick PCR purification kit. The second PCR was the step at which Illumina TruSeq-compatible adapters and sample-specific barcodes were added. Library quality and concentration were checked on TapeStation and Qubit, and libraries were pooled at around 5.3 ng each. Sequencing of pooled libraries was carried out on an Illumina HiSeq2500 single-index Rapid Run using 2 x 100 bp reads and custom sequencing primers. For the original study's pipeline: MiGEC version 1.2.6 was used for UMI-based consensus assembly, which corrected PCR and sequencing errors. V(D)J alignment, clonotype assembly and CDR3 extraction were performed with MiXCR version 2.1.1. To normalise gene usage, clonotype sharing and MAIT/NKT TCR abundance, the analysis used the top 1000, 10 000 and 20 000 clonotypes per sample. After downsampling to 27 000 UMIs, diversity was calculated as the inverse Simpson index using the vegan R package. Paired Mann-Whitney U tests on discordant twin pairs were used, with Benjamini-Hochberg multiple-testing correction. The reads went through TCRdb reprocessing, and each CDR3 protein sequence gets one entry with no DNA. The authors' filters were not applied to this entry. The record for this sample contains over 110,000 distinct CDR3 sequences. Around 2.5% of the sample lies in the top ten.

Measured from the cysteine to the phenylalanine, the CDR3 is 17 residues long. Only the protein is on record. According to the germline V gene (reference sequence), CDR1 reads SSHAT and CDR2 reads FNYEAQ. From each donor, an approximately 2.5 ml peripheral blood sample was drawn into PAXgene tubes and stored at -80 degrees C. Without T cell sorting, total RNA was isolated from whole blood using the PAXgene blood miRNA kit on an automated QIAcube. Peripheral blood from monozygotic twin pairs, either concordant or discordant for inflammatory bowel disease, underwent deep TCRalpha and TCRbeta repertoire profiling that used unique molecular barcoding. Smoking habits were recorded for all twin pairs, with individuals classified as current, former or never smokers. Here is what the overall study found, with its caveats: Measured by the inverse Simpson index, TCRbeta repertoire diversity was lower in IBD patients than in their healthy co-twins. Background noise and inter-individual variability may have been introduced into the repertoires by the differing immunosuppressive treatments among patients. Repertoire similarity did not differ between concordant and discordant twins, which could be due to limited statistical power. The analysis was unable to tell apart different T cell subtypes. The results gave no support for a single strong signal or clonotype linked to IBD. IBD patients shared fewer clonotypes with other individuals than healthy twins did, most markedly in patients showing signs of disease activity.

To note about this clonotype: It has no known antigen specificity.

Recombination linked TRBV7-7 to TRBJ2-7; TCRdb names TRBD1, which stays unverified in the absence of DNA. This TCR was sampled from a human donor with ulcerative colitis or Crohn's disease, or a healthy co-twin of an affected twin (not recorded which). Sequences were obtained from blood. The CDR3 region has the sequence CASSFTDRTGTSYEQYF.